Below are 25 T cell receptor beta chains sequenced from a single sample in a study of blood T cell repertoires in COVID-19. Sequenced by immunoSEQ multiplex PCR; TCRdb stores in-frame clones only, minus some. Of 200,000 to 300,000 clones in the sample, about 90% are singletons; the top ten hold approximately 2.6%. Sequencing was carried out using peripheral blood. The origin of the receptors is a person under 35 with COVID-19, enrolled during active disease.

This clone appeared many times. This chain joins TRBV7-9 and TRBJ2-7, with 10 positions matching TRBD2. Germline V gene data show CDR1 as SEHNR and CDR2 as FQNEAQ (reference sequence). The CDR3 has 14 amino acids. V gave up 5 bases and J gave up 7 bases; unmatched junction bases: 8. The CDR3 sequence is CASSPLAGVGEQYF. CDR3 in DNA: TGTGCCAGCAGCCCGCTAGCGGGAGTTGGTGAGCAGTACTTC.

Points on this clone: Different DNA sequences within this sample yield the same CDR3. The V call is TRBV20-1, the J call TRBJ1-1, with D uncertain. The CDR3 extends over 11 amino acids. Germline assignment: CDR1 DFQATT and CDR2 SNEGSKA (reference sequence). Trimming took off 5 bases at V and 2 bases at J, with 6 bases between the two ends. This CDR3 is CSAPLNTEAFF. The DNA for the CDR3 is TGCAGTGCTCCCCTAAACACTGAAGCTTTCTTT.

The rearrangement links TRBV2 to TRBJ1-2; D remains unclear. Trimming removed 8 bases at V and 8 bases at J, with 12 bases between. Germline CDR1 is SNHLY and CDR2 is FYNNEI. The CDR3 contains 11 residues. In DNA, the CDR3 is TGTGCCAGCCTAGAGGATAGGGGCTACACCTTC. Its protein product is CASLEDRGYTF.

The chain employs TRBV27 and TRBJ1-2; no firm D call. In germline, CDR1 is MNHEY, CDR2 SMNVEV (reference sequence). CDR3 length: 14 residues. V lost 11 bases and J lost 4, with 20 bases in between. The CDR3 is CAQDQVGVGYGYTF. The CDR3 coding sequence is TGTGCCCAGGATCAAGTCGGGGTGGGCTATGGCTACACCTTC.

CDR3 bases: TGCGCCAGCAGCCAAGAAAGGGGATCTGGGGCCAACGTCCTGACTTTC. As protein: CASSQERGSGANVLTF. The rearrangement uses TRBV4-1 and TRBJ2-6; D might be TRBD1 (5 bases). CDR3 length: 16 residues. Deletions cut 0 bases from V and 1 base from J, with 7 bases between. CDR1 MGHRA and CDR2 YSYEKL come from the germline V gene.

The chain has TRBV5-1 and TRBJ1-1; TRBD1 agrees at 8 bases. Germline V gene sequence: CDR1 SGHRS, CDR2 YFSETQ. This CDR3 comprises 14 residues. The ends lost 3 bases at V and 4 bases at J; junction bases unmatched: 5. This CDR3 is CASSSDRDLTEAFF. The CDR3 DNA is TGCGCCAGCAGCTCGGACAGGGATCTCACTGAAGCTTTCTTT. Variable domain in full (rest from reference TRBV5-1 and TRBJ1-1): KAGVTQTPRYLIKTRGQQVTLSCSPISGHRSVSWYQQTPGQGLQFLFEYFSETQRNKGNFPGRFSGRQFSNSRSEMNVSTLELGDSALYLCASSSDRDLTEAFFGQGTRLTVV.

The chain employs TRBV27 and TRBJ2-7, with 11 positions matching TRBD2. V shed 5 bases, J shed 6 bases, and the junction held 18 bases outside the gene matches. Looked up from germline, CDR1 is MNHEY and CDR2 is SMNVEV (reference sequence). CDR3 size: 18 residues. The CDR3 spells CASSAYLKPGLADGEQYF. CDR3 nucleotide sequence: TGTGCCAGCAGTGCTTACCTGAAACCGGGACTAGCGGACGGCGAGCAGTACTTC.

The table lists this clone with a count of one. CDR3 protein: CASRPGQPQNSPLHF. The CDR3 DNA sequence: TGTGCCAGCAGGCCGGGACAACCTCAGAATTCACCCCTCCACTTT. The chain recombines TRBV6-6 with TRBJ1-6; a weak D match, TRBD1 (6 bases). The germline V gene encodes CDR1 MNHNY and CDR2 SVGAGI (reference sequence). Between the trimmed V and J ends, which lost 6 bases and 7 bases, there was a span of 16 bases. The CDR3 consists of 15 residues.

The CDR3 bases are TGTGCCAGCAGCCTTTCTTCTAGCGGGAGGCTTGGGACCCAGTACTTC. Residues: CASSLSSSGRLGTQYF. The chain uses TRBV11-2 and TRBJ2-5, with 11 positions matching TRBD2. The CDR3 covers 16 residues. The junction had 12 bases not matched to a gene; V was cut back by 5 bases and J by 7 bases. The germline gives CDR1 SGHAT, CDR2 FQNNGV.

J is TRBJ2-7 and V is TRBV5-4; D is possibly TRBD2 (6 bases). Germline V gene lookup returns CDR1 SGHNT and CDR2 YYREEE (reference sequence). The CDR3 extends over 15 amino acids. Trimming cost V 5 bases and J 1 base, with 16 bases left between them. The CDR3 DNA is TGTGCCAGCAGTCTCGAGGGTGCGGGATCCTACGAGCAGTACTTC. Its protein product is CASSLEGAGSYEQYF.

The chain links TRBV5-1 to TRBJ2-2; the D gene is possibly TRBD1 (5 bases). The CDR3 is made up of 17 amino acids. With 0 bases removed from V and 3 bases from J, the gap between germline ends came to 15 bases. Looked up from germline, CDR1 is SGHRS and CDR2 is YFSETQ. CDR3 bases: TGCGCCAGCAGCTTGGGCCTGGGGCTAGGGGACACCGGGGAGCTGTTTTTT. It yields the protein CASSLGLGLGDTGELFF.

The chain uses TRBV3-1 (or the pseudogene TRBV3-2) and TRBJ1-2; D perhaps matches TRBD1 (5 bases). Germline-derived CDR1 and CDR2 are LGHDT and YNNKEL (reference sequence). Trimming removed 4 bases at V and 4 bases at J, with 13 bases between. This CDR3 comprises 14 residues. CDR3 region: CASSRLGAPYGYTF. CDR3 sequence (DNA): TGTGCCAGCAGCCGCTTAGGGGCCCCCTATGGCTACACCTTC.

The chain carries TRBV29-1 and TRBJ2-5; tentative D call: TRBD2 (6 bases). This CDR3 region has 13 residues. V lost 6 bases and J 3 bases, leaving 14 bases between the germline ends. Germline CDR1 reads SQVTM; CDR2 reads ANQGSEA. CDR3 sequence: CSVLARLEETQYF. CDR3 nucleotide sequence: TGCAGCGTGCTAGCGCGACTGGAAGAGACCCAGTACTTC.

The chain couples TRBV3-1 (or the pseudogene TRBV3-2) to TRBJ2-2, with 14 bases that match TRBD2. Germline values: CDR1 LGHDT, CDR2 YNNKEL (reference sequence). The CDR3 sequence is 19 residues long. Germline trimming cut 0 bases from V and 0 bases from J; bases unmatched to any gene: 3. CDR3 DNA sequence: TGTGCCAGCAGCCAAGAGGGACTAGCGGGAGCCGCGAACACCGGGGAGCTGTTTTTT. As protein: CASSQEGLAGAANTGELFF.

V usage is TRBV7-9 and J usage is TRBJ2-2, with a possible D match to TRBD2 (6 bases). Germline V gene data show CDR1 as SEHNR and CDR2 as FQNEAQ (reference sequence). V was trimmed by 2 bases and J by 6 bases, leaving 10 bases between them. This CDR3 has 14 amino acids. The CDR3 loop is CASSLWGRPGELFF. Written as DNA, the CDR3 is TGTGCCAGCAGCTTATGGGGGAGGCCCGGGGAGCTGTTTTTT. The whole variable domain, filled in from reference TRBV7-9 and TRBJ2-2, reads DTGVSQNPRHKITKRGQNVTFRCDPISEHNRLYWYRQTLGQGPEFLTYFQNEAQLEKSRLLSDRFSAERPKGSFSTLEIQRTEQGDSAMYLCASSLWGRPGELFFGEGSRLTVL.

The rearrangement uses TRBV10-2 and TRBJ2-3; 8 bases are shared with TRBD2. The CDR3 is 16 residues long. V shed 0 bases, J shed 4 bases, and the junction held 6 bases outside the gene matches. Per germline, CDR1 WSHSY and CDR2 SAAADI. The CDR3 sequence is CASSESVGRAADTQYF. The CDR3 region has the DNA TGCGCCAGCAGTGAGTCTGTCGGGAGGGCCGCAGATACGCAGTATTTT.

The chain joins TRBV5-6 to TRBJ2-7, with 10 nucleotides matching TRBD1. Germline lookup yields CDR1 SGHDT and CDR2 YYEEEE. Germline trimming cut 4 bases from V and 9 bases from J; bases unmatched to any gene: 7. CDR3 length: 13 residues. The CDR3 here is CASSAGQGTAQYF. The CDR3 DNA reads TGTGCCAGCAGCGCGGGACAGGGGACCGCGCAGTACTTC.

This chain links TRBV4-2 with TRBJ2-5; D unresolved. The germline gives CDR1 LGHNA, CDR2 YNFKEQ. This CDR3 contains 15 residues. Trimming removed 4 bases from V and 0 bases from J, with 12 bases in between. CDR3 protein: CASSPGQAYQETQYF. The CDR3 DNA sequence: TGTGCCAGCAGCCCCGGCCAGGCGTACCAAGAGACCCAGTACTTC.

This CDR3 reads CASSGETQYF. Here the CDR3 DNA reads TGTGCCAGCAGCGGCGAGACCCAGTACTTC. The chain has TRBV7-9 and TRBJ2-5; D call uncertain. CDR3 length equals 10 residues. The germline V gene has CDR1 SEHNR and CDR2 FQNEAQ (reference sequence). Trimming left V 5 bases short and J 5 bases short, with 3 bases between.

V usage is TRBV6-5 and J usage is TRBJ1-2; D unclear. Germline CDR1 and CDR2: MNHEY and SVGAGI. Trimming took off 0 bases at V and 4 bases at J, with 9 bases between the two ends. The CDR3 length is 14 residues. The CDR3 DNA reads TGTGCCAGCAGTTACTCCTCCAGCGCCTATGGCTACACCTTC. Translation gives CASSYSSSAYGYTF.

The DNA of the CDR3 is TGTGCCTCGTCGGGACAGGGGTATGGCTACACCTTC. Its protein product is CASSGQGYGYTF. The chain employs TRBV30 and TRBJ1-2; 10 bases align to TRBD1. The CDR3 runs 12 residues. CDR1 is GTSNPN and CDR2 is SVGIG in the germline V gene (reference sequence). J gave up 5 bases and V 7 bases, and 4 bases lay outside the gene matches.

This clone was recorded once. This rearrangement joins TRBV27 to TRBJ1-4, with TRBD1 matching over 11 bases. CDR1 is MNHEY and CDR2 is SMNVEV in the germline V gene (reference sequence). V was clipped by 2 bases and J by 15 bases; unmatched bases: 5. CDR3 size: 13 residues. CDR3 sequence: CASSLGDRGKLFF. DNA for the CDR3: TGTGCCAGCAGTTTAGGGGACAGGGGGAAATTGTTTTTT.

CDR3 in amino acids: CASSQAPRANIQYF. CDR3 in DNA: TGCGCCAGCAGCCAAGCCCCCAGGGCAAACATTCAGTACTTC. This chain uses TRBV4-1 with TRBJ2-4; D might be TRBD1 (5 bases). V gave up 1 base and J gave up 6 bases, with 10 bases separating them. From germline, CDR1 is MGHRA and CDR2 YSYEKL. The CDR3 runs 14 residues.

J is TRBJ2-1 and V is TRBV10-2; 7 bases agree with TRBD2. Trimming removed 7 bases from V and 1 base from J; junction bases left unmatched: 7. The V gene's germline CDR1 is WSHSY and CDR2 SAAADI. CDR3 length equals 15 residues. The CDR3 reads CASNELARSYNEQFF. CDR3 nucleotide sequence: TGCGCCAGCAACGAACTAGCGCGGTCCTACAATGAGCAGTTCTTC.

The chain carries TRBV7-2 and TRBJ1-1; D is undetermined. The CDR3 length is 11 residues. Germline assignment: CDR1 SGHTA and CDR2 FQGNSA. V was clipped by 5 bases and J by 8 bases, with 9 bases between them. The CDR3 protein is CASSPQLEAFF. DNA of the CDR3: TGTGCCAGCAGCCCGCAGTTGGAAGCTTTCTTT.